Below are 25 T cell receptor beta chains sequenced from a single sample in a study of blood T cell repertoires in COVID-19. TCRdb's table, derived via immunoSEQ multiplex PCR, lists solely in-frame clones and lacks some. The table lists more than 300,000 clones, roughly 89% of them singletons, with about 1.7% in the top ten. Sequencing input: peripheral blood. Receptors were obtained from a woman younger than 45 with COVID-19, enrolled during active disease.

This clone was counted a single time. The chain is built from TRBV3-1 (or the pseudogene TRBV3-2) and TRBJ1-2, with 10 bases that match TRBD1. Germline V gene sequence: CDR1 LGHDT, CDR2 YNNKEL (reference sequence). This CDR3 is built from 14 residues. The trim removed 1 base at V and 7 bases at J, leaving 3 bases unmatched. CDR3: CASSQAGTGVGYTF. CDR3 DNA: TGTGCCAGCAGCCAAGCCGGGACAGGGGTTGGCTACACCTTC.

In nucleotides, the CDR3 is TGTGCCAGTAGACCTAGCGGGAAAGAGACCCAGTACTTC. Amino acids: CASRPSGKETQYF. The chain carries TRBV19 and TRBJ2-5, with 9 bases identical to TRBD2. The CDR3 is 13 amino acids. Trimming removed 6 bases from V and 3 bases from J; junction bases left unmatched: 2. Germline V gene lookup returns CDR1 LNHDA and CDR2 SQIVND (reference sequence).

This clone occurred once. This chain links TRBV18 with TRBJ1-1; D uncertain. Looked up from germline, CDR1 is KGHSH and CDR2 is LQKENI. The CDR3 sequence is 14 residues long. V was pared by 2 bases and J by 4 bases, with 11 bases between. The CDR3 here is CASSPDLGGTEAFF. As DNA, the CDR3 is TGTGCCAGCTCACCAGACCTTGGCGGCACTGAAGCTTTCTTT.

This chain's CDR3 is CASSYGGSRNTEAFF. Here the CDR3 DNA reads TGTGCCAGCAGTTACGGGGGCTCACGGAACACTGAAGCTTTCTTT. The chain is built from TRBV6-6 and TRBJ1-1; maybe TRBD1 (6 bases). Trimming took 2 bases from V and 1 from J, leaving 11 bases between them. Germline-derived CDR1 and CDR2 are MNHNY and SVGAGI (reference sequence). The CDR3 totals 15 residues.

This chain joins TRBV6-5 and TRBJ1-2; D perhaps matches TRBD1 (6 bases). The length of the CDR3 is 14 residues. From germline, CDR1 is MNHEY and CDR2 SVGAGI. V lost 6 bases and J 0 bases, leaving 11 bases between the germline ends. The CDR3 DNA reads as TGTGCCAGCAGGCCGGGGGGCGCTAACTATGGCTACACCTTC. This encodes CASRPGGANYGYTF.

The chain carries TRBV19 and TRBJ2-7; D gene uncertain. The V gene's germline CDR1 is LNHDA and CDR2 SQIVND (reference sequence). CDR3 size: 13 residues. The V and J ends lost 1 base and 3 bases respectively, with 7 bases between them. The CDR3 DNA follows: TGTGCCAGTAGTATAGGCACAGACTACGAGCAGTACTTC. This gives the protein CASSIGTDYEQYF.

V gene TRBV4-1 combines with J gene TRBJ2-2, with TRBD2 matching 7 bases. This CDR3 comprises 15 residues. CDR1 is MGHRA, CDR2 YSYEKL, per germline. The ends lost 1 base at V and 4 bases at J; junction bases unmatched: 3. CDR3: CASSQVWGGTGELFF. The CDR3 DNA reads TGCGCCAGCAGCCAAGTCTGGGGGGGCACCGGGGAGCTGTTTTTT.

CDR3 sequence reads: CAISESGGQQETQYF. In DNA, the CDR3 is TGTGCCATCAGTGAGTCGGGGGGACAGCAAGAGACCCAGTACTTC. The V call is TRBV10-3, the J call TRBJ2-5; D may be TRBD1 (7 bases). This CDR3 is built from 15 residues. Germline-derived CDR1 and CDR2 are ENHRY and SYGVKD. V shed 0 bases and J shed 2 bases, with 10 bases lying between them.

This chain joins TRBV10-3 and TRBJ2-3; D is ambiguous. The V and J ends lost 2 bases and 2 bases respectively, with 8 bases between them. The CDR3 spans 14 residues. In germline, CDR1 is ENHRY, CDR2 SYGVKD. The CDR3 nucleotides read TGTGCCATCAGTGAGCCACAGTCCACAGATACGCAGTATTTT. It codes for CAISEPQSTDTQYF.

This chain connects TRBV28 to TRBJ2-1; no clear D gene. The CDR3 is 11 amino acids. The germline gives CDR1 MDHEN, CDR2 SYDVKM. V gave up 6 bases and J gave up 8 bases, with 8 bases separating them. The CDR3 DNA reads TGTGCCAGCAGCCAAGAGCATGAGCAGTTCTTC. As protein: CASSQEHEQFF.

This rearrangement joins TRBV4-1 to TRBJ1-3, with TRBD1 matching over 9 bases. V shed 4 bases and J 8 bases; nucleotides not matched to a gene: 9. The CDR3 extends over 15 amino acids. Germline lookup yields CDR1 MGHRA and CDR2 YSYEKL. The CDR3 region has the DNA TGCGCCAGCAGCCTTACTGCGGGACAGGGCGACACCATATATTTT. Translation gives CASSLTAGQGDTIYF.

The table lists this clone with a count of one. The CDR3 DNA follows: TGTGCCACCAGTGATTTGCGAGCGGGGGGCCACGACAATGAGCAGTTCTTC. Protein: CATSDLRAGGHDNEQFF. The V call is TRBV24-1, the J call TRBJ2-1; 9 bases are a match to TRBD2. V lost 0 bases, J lost 5 bases, and 7 bases stayed unmatched. Germline CDR1 reads KGHDR; CDR2 reads SFDVKD. The CDR3 has 17 residues.

The chain combines TRBV4-2 with TRBJ2-7; D is possibly TRBD2 (7 bases). The CDR3 is made up of 13 amino acids. Germline values: CDR1 LGHNA, CDR2 YNFKEQ. V dropped 0 bases and J dropped 6 bases, with 9 bases sitting between them. The CDR3 spells CASSQDRGAEQYV. The CDR3 DNA is TGTGCCAGCAGCCAAGATCGGGGGGCCGAGCAGTACGTC.

This sequence joins TRBV9 and TRBJ1-1; tentative D call: TRBD1 (5 bases). V was trimmed by 3 bases and J by 0 bases, leaving 9 bases between them. In germline, CDR1 is SGDLS, CDR2 YYNGEE. The CDR3 consists of 14 residues. CDR3 in amino acids: CASSAWGLNTEAFF. CDR3 nucleotides: TGTGCCAGCAGCGCATGGGGCCTGAACACTGAAGCTTTCTTT.

The chain uses TRBV2 and TRBJ1-1; D is unresolved. The CDR3 contains 14 residues. Germline-derived CDR1 and CDR2 are SNHLY and FYNNEI. V was clipped by 3 bases and J by 0 bases, with 8 bases between them. Here the CDR3 DNA reads TGTGCCAGCAGTGAGCCCAGGTTGAACACTGAAGCTTTCTTT. It is translated as CASSEPRLNTEAFF.

The sample holds a few counts of this clone. The gene calls are TRBV7-2 and TRBJ2-4; 10 bases match TRBD2. The CDR3 contains 16 residues. Per germline, CDR1 SGHTA and CDR2 FQGNSA. J gave up 0 bases and V 3 bases, and 2 bases lay outside the gene matches. The DNA of the CDR3 is TGTGCCAGCAGCTTTAGCGGGGGGTTAGCCAAAAACATTCAGTACTTC. Its protein is CASSFSGGLAKNIQYF.

The CDR3 sequence: CASSLRGGSIGELFF. The DNA for the CDR3 is TGTGCCAGCAGCTTAAGAGGGGGCAGTATCGGGGAGCTGTTTTTT. The J gene is TRBJ2-2, the V gene TRBV5-8, with 7 bases fitting TRBD1. The CDR3 has 15 amino acids. Losses at the gene ends were 2 bases for V and 7 bases for J; bases not matched to a gene: 8. Per germline, CDR1 SGHTS and CDR2 YDEGEE.

The V and J genes are TRBV4-1 and TRBJ1-6; D call uncertain. Germline assignment: CDR1 MGHRA and CDR2 YSYEKL. CDR3 length equals 16 residues. V lost 1 base, J lost 6 bases, and 13 bases lay in between. Written as DNA, the CDR3 is TGCGCCAGCAGCCAAGCGGCCTTCCAGGCTAATTCACCCCTCCACTTT. Translated, it gives CASSQAAFQANSPLHF.

V usage is TRBV4-1 and J usage is TRBJ2-2, with a tentative D call TRBD2 (5 bases). Germline V gives CDR1 MGHRA, CDR2 YSYEKL. This CDR3 has 12 residues. V gave up 4 bases and J gave up 6 bases, with 6 bases separating them. CDR3 residues: CASSPGAGELFF. The CDR3 DNA sequence: TGCGCCAGCAGCCCCGGGGCCGGGGAGCTGTTTTTT.

The V and J genes are TRBV20-1 and TRBJ2-5, with D perhaps matching TRBD2 (5 bases). The CDR3 spans 11 residues. V was shortened by 7 bases and J by 3 bases, with 9 bases between the two germline ends. Germline V gene lookup returns CDR1 DFQATT and CDR2 SNEGSKA (reference sequence). The CDR3 DNA sequence: TGCAGTGGGGAGATAGAAGAGACCCAGTACTTC. It yields the protein CSGEIEETQYF.

The CDR3 region is CASSFGRSNYGYTF. The CDR3 DNA is TGTGCCAGCAGCTTCGGCAGGTCTAACTATGGCTACACCTTC. The rearrangement links TRBV5-4 to TRBJ1-2; D uncertain. The germline gives CDR1 SGHNT, CDR2 YYREEE (reference sequence). The CDR3 contains 14 residues. Trimming removed 2 bases from V and 0 bases from J, with 8 bases in between.

This clone is a singleton in its sample. This chain connects TRBV9 to TRBJ1-3, with 7 nucleotides matching TRBD1. The germline V gene encodes CDR1 SGDLS and CDR2 YYNGEE. After removal of 4 bases from V and 4 bases from J, the junction contained 8 bases not matched to a gene. This CDR3 is built from 15 residues. The CDR3 protein is CASSPGTETGNTIYF. CDR3 bases: TGTGCCAGCAGCCCCGGGACAGAGACAGGAAACACCATATATTTT.

This clone was recorded a few times. The V gene is TRBV6-2 or TRBV6-3, the J gene TRBJ1-1; D uncertain. Trimming took off 2 bases at V and 1 base at J, with 5 bases between the two ends. The germline V gene has CDR1 MNHEY and CDR2 SVGEGT. There are 13 residues in the CDR3. The CDR3 sequence is CASSYTENTEAFF. CDR3 nucleotides: TGTGCCAGCAGTTACACTGAGAACACTGAAGCTTTCTTT.

The chain recombines TRBV4-3 with TRBJ1-6; D might be TRBD1 (6 bases). Germline loops: CDR1 LGHNA, CDR2 YSLEER. Trimming removed 0 bases from V and 7 bases from J, with 13 bases in between. The CDR3 contains 16 residues. Here the CDR3 DNA reads TGCGCCAGCAGCCAAGATTTCAACAGGGAGAATTCACCCCTCCACTTT. Translated, it gives CASSQDFNRENSPLHF.

This clone has a handful of counts. The rearrangement uses TRBV11-3 and TRBJ2-2, with D uncertain. Germline V gene lookup returns CDR1 SGHNT and CDR2 YENEEA. V was pared by 0 bases and J by 4 bases, with 9 bases between. The CDR3 is made up of 15 amino acids. The CDR3 nucleotides read TGTGCCAGCAGCTTAGATACTACTCCCACCGGGGAGCTGTTTTTT. This codes for CASSLDTTPTGELFF.